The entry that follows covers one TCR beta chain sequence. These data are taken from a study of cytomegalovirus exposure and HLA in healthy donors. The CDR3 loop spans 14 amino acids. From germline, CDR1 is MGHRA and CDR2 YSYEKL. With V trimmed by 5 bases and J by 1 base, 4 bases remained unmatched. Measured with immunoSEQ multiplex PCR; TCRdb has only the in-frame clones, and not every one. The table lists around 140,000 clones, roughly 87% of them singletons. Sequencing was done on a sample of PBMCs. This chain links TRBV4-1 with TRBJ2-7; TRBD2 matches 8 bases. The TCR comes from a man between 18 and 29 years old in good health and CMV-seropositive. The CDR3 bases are TGCGCCAGCAGCTCCCGGGGGGGGTCCTACGAGCAGTACTTC. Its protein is CASSSRGGSYEQYF.